This TCR beta chain comes out of a study of shared clonotypes between healthy human individuals. Study-wide results and caveats: Sequencing depth was expected to affect clonotype sharing among donors.

The CDR3 consists of 14 residues. Germline CDR1 and CDR2: MGHRA and YSYEKL. Trimming took 5 bases from V and 3 from J, leaving 13 bases between them. In regard to this clone: Its antigen is currently unknown.

Each cell subset's genomic DNA was divided evenly among several immunoSEQ plates. The method was immunoSEQ multiplex PCR; TCRdb's version includes in-frame clones alone and lacks a portion of them. The table records about half a million clones, 75% to 85% of them present only once. The V call is TRBV4-1, the J call TRBJ1-1; the D gene is possibly TRBD1 (5 bases). The clonotype was recovered from a woman aged 40-49 years in good health. Some clones in this sample may be carry-over from other donors' samples. The sequenced sample consisted of PBMCs. The CDR3 coding sequence is TGCGCCAGCAGCTTCTACTCCAGGGACACTGAAGCTTTCTTT. This translates into CASSFYSRDTEAFF.